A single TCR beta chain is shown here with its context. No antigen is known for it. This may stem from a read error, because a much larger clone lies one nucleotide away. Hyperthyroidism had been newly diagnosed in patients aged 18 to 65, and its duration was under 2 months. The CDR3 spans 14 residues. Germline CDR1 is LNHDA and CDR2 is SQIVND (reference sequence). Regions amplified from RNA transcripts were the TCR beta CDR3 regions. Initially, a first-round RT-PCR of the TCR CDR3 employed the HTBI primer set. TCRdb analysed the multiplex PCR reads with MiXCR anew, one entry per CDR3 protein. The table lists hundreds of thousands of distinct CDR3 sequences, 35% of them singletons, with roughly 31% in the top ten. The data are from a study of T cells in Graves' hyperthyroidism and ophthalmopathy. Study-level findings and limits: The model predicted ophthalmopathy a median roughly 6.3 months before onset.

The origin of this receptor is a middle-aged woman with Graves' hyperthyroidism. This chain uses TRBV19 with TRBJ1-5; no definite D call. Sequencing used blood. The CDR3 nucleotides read TGTGCCAGTAAGATGGGGTTAAGCAATCAGCTCCAGCATTTT. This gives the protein CASKMGLSNQLQHF.